The 11 T cell receptor beta chains listed next were all sequenced from one sample in a study of CD8 T cells in Susac syndrome. Random hexamers were used to reverse transcribe the RNA input (about 0.5 to 1 ug). TCRdb used MiXCR to reprocess the immunoSEQ multiplex PCR reads, holding one entry per CDR3 protein. The table includes 55,000 to 70,000 distinct CDR3 sequences, 95% detected once. Material: CD8+ T cells from PBMCs. The receptor source for this set is a human donor in good health.

This chain joins TRBV20-1 and TRBJ1-3; 7 bases match TRBD1. The ends lost 2 bases at V and 0 bases at J; junction bases unmatched: 16. The CDR3 consists of 19 residues. The germline V gene encodes CDR1 DFQATT and CDR2 SNEGSKA (reference sequence). The CDR3 spells CSARSPQGAWDSSGNTIYF. CDR3 coding DNA: TGCAGTGCTAGATCCCCCCAGGGTGCTTGGGACAGCTCTGGAAACACCATATATTTT.

V is TRBV7-9 and J is TRBJ2-7; D unresolved. Trimming removed 1 base at V and 3 bases at J, with 10 bases between. The germline CDR1 and CDR2 sequences are SEHNR and FQNEAQ (reference sequence). CDR3 size: 14 residues. The CDR3, as DNA: TGTGCCAGCAGCTTAGGAGGTGGGCACTACGAGCAGTACGTC. Encoded protein: CASSLGGGHYEQYV.

The V gene is TRBV6-5, the J gene TRBJ2-3, with TRBD2 as a possible D gene (5 bases). The CDR3 has 17 residues. The V gene's germline CDR1 is MNHEY and CDR2 SVGAGI. Trimming removed 4 bases at V and 0 bases at J, with 17 bases between. DNA of the CDR3: TGTGCCAGCAGTTCCGAAACTAGTAGCAGCAGCACAGATACGCAGTATTTT. Amino acids: CASSSETSSSSTDTQYF.

This CDR3 is CASSRRVGLQETQYF. CDR3 coding DNA: TGTGCCAGCAGCCGAAGGGTGGGCCTTCAAGAGACCCAGTACTTC. The V call is TRBV7-9, the J call TRBJ2-5; no reliable D call. V lost 5 bases, J lost 2 bases, and 15 bases lay in between. Germline V gene data show CDR1 as SEHNR and CDR2 as FQNEAQ (reference sequence). The CDR3 extends over 15 amino acids.

The chain combines TRBV5-4 with TRBJ1-6; 9 positions match TRBD1. Germline V lookup: CDR1 SGHNT, CDR2 YYREEE (reference sequence). Trimming cost V 6 bases and J 7 bases; bases outside gene matches: 8. The length of the CDR3 is 15 residues. The CDR3 here is CASTRTGVLNSPLHF. CDR3 coding DNA: TGTGCCAGCACCCGGACAGGGGTTCTGAATTCACCCCTCCACTTT.

This rearrangement joins TRBV10-3 to TRBJ1-5; possible D gene TRBD1, 6 bases. Germline lookup yields CDR1 ENHRY and CDR2 SYGVKD. The CDR3 covers 15 residues. The germline V and J ends were trimmed by 0 bases and 5 bases, with 11 bases remaining between them. The CDR3 reads CAISESGGLDQPQHF. The CDR3 DNA reads TGTGCCATCAGTGAGTCCGGGGGGCTCGATCAGCCCCAGCATTTT.

The chain recombines TRBV28 with TRBJ1-4, with TRBD1 identical over 9 bases. This CDR3 has 14 residues. The J segment lost 8 bases and the V segment lost 8 bases, leaving 9 bases of the junction unmatched. CDR1 is MDHEN, CDR2 SYDVKM, per germline. In DNA, the CDR3 is TGTGCCAGCTCAACGGGACAGGGAGGAGAAAAACTGTTTTTT. Translating it yields CASSTGQGGEKLFF.

The chain joins TRBV19 to TRBJ1-2; 7 bases map to TRBD1. CDR1 is LNHDA and CDR2 is SQIVND in the germline V gene (reference sequence). The CDR3 runs 15 residues. Germline trimming cut 3 bases from V and 5 bases from J; bases unmatched to any gene: 9. CDR3 DNA sequence: TGTGCCAGTAGTATCAATGAGGGGGCCGTTTATGGCTACACCTTC. Its protein product is CASSINEGAVYGYTF.

V usage is TRBV3-1 and J usage is TRBJ2-3, with 8 bases matching TRBD2. Trimming cost V 1 base and J 1 base; bases outside gene matches: 7. The CDR3 spans 17 residues. Germline lookup yields CDR1 LGHDT and CDR2 YNNKEL (reference sequence). CDR3 region: CASSQGRVTSGTDTQYF. In nucleotides, the CDR3 is TGTGCCAGCAGCCAAGGGAGGGTGACTAGCGGCACAGATACGCAGTATTTT.

V is TRBV11-2 and J is TRBJ2-7; the D gene could be TRBD1 or TRBD2 (5 bases each). Germline CDR1 SGHAT, CDR2 FQNNGV. V was clipped by 3 bases and J by 5 bases, with 14 bases between them. The CDR3 loop spans 14 amino acids. The CDR3 sequence is CASSFMGPRDEQYF. The CDR3, as DNA: TGTGCCAGCAGCTTCATGGGACCGAGGGACGAGCAGTACTTC.

The genes are TRBV10-3 and TRBJ2-5; TRBD2 is a possible D gene (6 bases). The CDR3 extends over 15 amino acids. Germline V gives CDR1 ENHRY, CDR2 SYGVKD. V shed 0 bases and J shed 1 base, with 9 bases lying between them. The CDR3 spells CAISESASAQETQYF. The CDR3 bases are TGTGCCATCAGTGAGTCTGCTAGCGCCCAAGAGACCCAGTACTTC.